The 29 T cell receptor beta chains presented below share a single source sample, sequenced in a study of T cell repertoires in cytomegalovirus infection. TCRdb recomputed calls from the reads with MiXCR, one row per CDR3 protein. Of some 700,000 distinct CDR3 sequences listed, roughly a third are singletons. Input material: PBMCs. Receptors originate from a human donor in good health (CMV status not recorded). Some clones in this sample may be carry-over from other donors' samples.

The chain employs TRBV7-6 and TRBJ2-3; 14 nucleotides align to TRBD2. From germline, CDR1 is SGHVS and CDR2 FNYEAQ. The CDR3 is 16 amino acids. The J segment lost 4 bases and the V segment lost 5 bases, leaving 5 bases of the junction unmatched. CDR3 nucleotides: TGTGCCAGCAGCCATAGACTAGCGGGAGGGCCAGATACGCAGTATTTT. It encodes CASSHRLAGGPDTQYF.

Details on this clonotype: Mismatch with germline at one junction end may stem from a read error. The CDR3: CASSLRTYGYTF. CDR3 bases: TGTGCAAGCAGCTTGAGGACGTATGGCTACACCTTC. V is TRBV5-8 and J is TRBJ1-2; D uncertain. This CDR3 is built from 12 residues. CDR1 SGHTS and CDR2 YDEGEE come from the germline V gene.

On this clonotype itself: This CDR3 is missing its conserved last phenylalanine or tryptophan, likely due to a read error. This chain joins TRBV29-1 and TRBJ2-1, with TRBD2 as a possible D gene (5 bases). The germline V gene encodes CDR1 SQVTM and CDR2 ANQGSEA. The CDR3 sequence is 15 residues long. With 0 bases removed from V and 5 bases from J, the gap between germline ends came to 14 bases. The CDR3 DNA follows: TGCAGCGTTGAAGATTGGGAGAAGCAGCACAATGAGCAGTTCTTA. It codes for CSVEDWEKQHNEQFL.

This clonotype was seen more than once but under ten times. V and J are TRBV7-6 and TRBJ1-1; 10 nucleotides align to TRBD1. CDR3 length: 13 amino acids. Per germline, CDR1 SGHVS and CDR2 FNYEAQ. V trimming: 5 bases; J trimming: 5 bases; junction bases outside the gene matches: 2. The CDR3 sequence: CASSKDRGTEAFF. CDR3 nucleotides: TGTGCCAGCAGCAAGGACAGGGGGACTGAAGCTTTCTTT.

The genes are TRBV20-1 and TRBJ2-1; no clear D gene. CDR1 is DFQATT and CDR2 is SNEGSKA in the germline V gene (reference sequence). The length of the CDR3 is 13 residues. Trimming left V 3 bases short and J 4 bases short, with 10 bases between. CDR3 nucleotides: TGCAGTGCTAGGGCACAGCAATACAATGAGCAGTTCTTC. Its translation: CSARAQQYNEQFF.

The rearrangement uses TRBV9 and TRBJ1-4; 10 nucleotides agree with TRBD1. CDR1 is SGDLS and CDR2 is YYNGEE in the germline V gene. CDR3 size: 15 residues. V lost 4 bases, J lost 8 bases, and 8 bases stayed unmatched. The CDR3 DNA is TGTGCCAGCAGCTTAGAGACAGGGGGCATCGAAAAACTGTTTTTT. It encodes CASSLETGGIEKLFF.

In its sample, this clonotype was seen a few times. The chain is built from TRBV6-1 and TRBJ1-1, with D uncertain. The CDR3 consists of 13 residues. Trimming cost V 5 bases and J 1 base, with 8 bases left between them. Germline CDR1 is MNHNS and CDR2 is SASEGT. DNA for the CDR3: TGTGCCAGCAGTAAGACGGAGAACACTGAAGCTTTCTTT. Encoded protein: CASSKTENTEAFF.

This clonotype has more than one count but fewer than ten. The chain is built from TRBV10-3 and TRBJ2-1; 12 bases match TRBD2. Germline assignment: CDR1 ENHRY and CDR2 SYGVKD. This CDR3 is 14 amino acids long. V dropped 4 bases and J dropped 5; count of bases not matched to a gene: 0. DNA of the CDR3: TGTGCCATCAGTGGGACTAGCGGGAACAATGAGCAGTTCTTC. Residues: CAISGTSGNNEQFF.

This clonotype was observed a handful of times. Here the CDR3 reads CASRRISYNSPLHF. The CDR3 DNA is TGTGCCAGCAGGCGGATCTCCTATAATTCACCCCTCCACTTT. This chain uses TRBV28 with TRBJ1-6; D uncertain. The germline V and J ends were trimmed by 6 bases and 0 bases, with 6 bases remaining between them. This CDR3 spans 14 amino acids. CDR1 is MDHEN and CDR2 is SYDVKM in the germline V gene. The entire variable domain, with the rest obtained from reference TRBV28 and TRBJ1-6, is as follows: DVKVTQSSRYLVKRTGEKVFLECVQDMDHENMFWYRQDPGLGLRLIYFSYDVKMKEKGDIPEGYSVSREKKERFSLILESASTNQTSMYLCASRRISYNSPLHFGNGTRLTVT.

This clonotype was counted many times. In DNA, the CDR3 is TGTGCCAGCAGCTTAACCCCGGGAGATGAGCAGTTCTTC. It codes for CASSLTPGDEQFF. The V and J genes are TRBV7-9 and TRBJ2-1; possible D gene TRBD2, 6 bases. The CDR3 extends over 13 amino acids. The V gene lost 2 bases and the J gene lost 8 bases, with 10 bases spanning the gap. CDR1 is SEHNR and CDR2 is FQNEAQ in the germline V gene (reference sequence).

A few counts support this clonotype. The J gene is TRBJ2-1, the V gene TRBV28; TRBD2 agrees at 8 bases. The CDR3 consists of 18 residues. The germline CDR1 and CDR2 sequences are MDHEN and SYDVKM. V lost 3 bases and J lost 6; bases outside the gene matches: 16. CDR3 bases: TGTGCCAGCAGTTTCCTTGGGGCAGGGGCGGGAGGAGGCAATGAGCAGTTCTTC. It translates to CASSFLGAGAGGGNEQFF.

Ten or more counts support this clonotype. The chain links TRBV7-6 to TRBJ1-4; D is ambiguous. Trimming left V 1 base short and J 0 bases short, with 9 bases between. CDR3 length equals 16 residues. Germline CDR1 and CDR2: SGHVS and FNYEAQ. The CDR3 loop reads CASSLGQLTTNEKLFF. CDR3 nucleotides: TGTGCCAGCAGCTTAGGGCAGCTTACAACTAATGAAAAACTGTTTTTT.

This clonotype occurred a few times. V is TRBV10-3 and J is TRBJ2-1; possibly TRBD2 for D (6 bases). V was cut by 9 bases and J by 7 bases, with 13 bases left in between. Germline V CDR1 and CDR2: ENHRY, SYGVKD. The CDR3 length is 12 residues. The CDR3 here is CAIAGTGNEQFF. As DNA, the CDR3 is TGTGCCATTGCGGGAACCGGAAATGAGCAGTTCTTC.

V is TRBV7-9 and J is TRBJ2-7; D call uncertain. The V end was cut by 1 base, the J end by 0 bases, with 19 bases between. Germline V gene sequence: CDR1 SEHNR, CDR2 FQNEAQ (reference sequence). The CDR3 is made up of 18 amino acids. Written as DNA, the CDR3 is TGTGCCAGCAGCTTAGTCAGACCCTACGGCGACATCTCCTACGAGCAGTACTTC. Protein product: CASSLVRPYGDISYEQYF.

Of note for this clonotype: A read error is possible here, since a much larger clone lies one base away. The J gene is TRBJ1-4, the V gene TRBV6-5, with TRBD1 matching over 8 bases. The germline V gene has CDR1 MNHEY and CDR2 SVGAGI. The CDR3 is 14 amino acids. The CDR3 reads CASSTDRVNEKLCF. CDR3 bases: TGTGCCAGCAGTACGGACAGGGTTAATGAAAAACTGTGTTTT.

Comments on this clonotype: Mismatch with germline at one junction end may stem from a read error. The chain is built from TRBV6-8 and TRBJ1-2; 10 positions match TRBD1. Germline loops: CDR1 MNHGY, CDR2 SAAAGT. The CDR3 length is 15 residues. The CDR3 loop reads CASRRDRGNVYGYPF. CDR3 DNA sequence: TGTGCCAGCAGAAGGGACAGGGGAAACGTCTATGGCTACCCCTTC.

This chain links TRBV27 with TRBJ1-3, with D perhaps matching TRBD1 (5 bases). Germline CDR1 and CDR2: MNHEY and SMNVEV (reference sequence). The CDR3 is 16 amino acids. V shed 5 bases and J shed 0 bases, with 14 bases lying between them. This chain's CDR3 is CASSLTGEYSGNTIYF. CDR3 bases: TGTGCCAGCAGTCTTACAGGCGAATACTCTGGAAACACCATATATTTT.

This chain links TRBV5-1 with TRBJ1-4, with 7 nucleotides matching TRBD1. Germline V gene lookup returns CDR1 SGHRS and CDR2 YFSETQ. V lost 6 bases and J lost 4; bases outside the gene matches: 6. The CDR3 extends over 14 amino acids. The CDR3 DNA is TGCGCCAGCAAGGCGGGACAGATTAATGAAAAACTGTTTTTT. It yields the protein CASKAGQINEKLFF.

This clonotype was observed at least ten times. The rearrangement links TRBV7-8 to TRBJ2-7; tentative D call: TRBD2 (6 bases). V gave up 1 base and J gave up 2 bases, with 9 bases separating them. The V gene's germline CDR1 is SGHVS and CDR2 FQNEAQ. The CDR3 is 14 amino acids. Written as DNA, the CDR3 is TGTGCCAGCAGCTTAGGCAGCGGGCCCTACGAGCAGTACTTC. Its protein is CASSLGSGPYEQYF.

This clonotype was picked up many times. The chain employs TRBV28 and TRBJ1-3; 7 bases match TRBD1. V trimming: 5 bases; J trimming: 6 bases; junction bases outside the gene matches: 7. Germline V gives CDR1 MDHEN, CDR2 SYDVKM. The CDR3 extends over 14 amino acids. CDR3 loop: CASSAYGTANTIYF. CDR3 in DNA: TGTGCCAGCAGTGCCTACGGGACAGCAAACACCATATATTTT.

J is TRBJ2-1 and V is TRBV7-2; 16 positions agree with TRBD2. Losses at the gene ends were 4 bases for V and 0 bases for J; bases not matched to a gene: 6. CDR3 length: 19 amino acids. Germline V gives CDR1 SGHTA, CDR2 FQGNSA. CDR3 nucleotides: TGTGCCAGCAGCTATTCCGGGACTAGCGGGAGGGGCTCCTACAATGAGCAGTTCTTC. Its protein is CASSYSGTSGRGSYNEQFF.

This chain uses TRBV4-1 with TRBJ2-7, with D unresolved. The V gene lost 1 base and the J gene lost 0 bases, with 10 bases spanning the gap. CDR1 MGHRA and CDR2 YSYEKL come from the germline V gene. This CDR3 is built from 15 residues. CDR3 residues: CASSQVQGNSYEQYF. In DNA, the CDR3 is TGCGCCAGCAGCCAAGTGCAAGGGAACTCCTACGAGCAGTACTTC.

This rearrangement joins TRBV5-1 to TRBJ1-2; possibly TRBD1 for D (6 bases). The CDR3 is 14 amino acids. The V gene's germline CDR1 is SGHRS and CDR2 YFSETQ. The germline V and J ends were trimmed by 0 bases and 6 bases, with 12 bases remaining between them. The CDR3, as DNA: TGCGCCAGCAGCTTGGAACAGGGTTTGGATGGCTACACCTTC. Translated: CASSLEQGLDGYTF. The whole variable domain, filled in from reference TRBV5-1 and TRBJ1-2, reads KAGVTQTPRYLIKTRGQQVTLSCSPISGHRSVSWYQQTPGQGLQFLFEYFSETQRNKGNFPGRFSGRQFSNSRSEMNVSTLELGDSALYLCASSLEQGLDGYTFGSGTRLTVV.

This rearrangement joins TRBV20-1 to TRBJ1-5; D is ambiguous. V was shortened by 4 bases and J by 0 bases, with 28 bases between the two germline ends. The length of the CDR3 is 20 residues. Germline-derived CDR1 and CDR2 are DFQATT and SNEGSKA (reference sequence). The CDR3 protein is CSAIRPKREKGLYSNQPQHF. CDR3 DNA: TGCAGTGCTATTCGACCGAAGAGGGAGAAGGGCCTCTATAGCAATCAGCCCCAGCATTTT.

The genes are TRBV27 and TRBJ2-2, with D hard to call. Germline V lookup: CDR1 MNHEY, CDR2 SMNVEV (reference sequence). Trimming cost V 6 bases and J 6 bases, with 8 bases left between them. The CDR3 contains 12 residues. CDR3 DNA: TGTGCCAGCAGGACGGGCCCCGGGGAGCTGTTTTTT. Translated, it gives CASRTGPGELFF.

The CDR3 sequence: CASSQQRLSNQPQHF. CDR3 bases: TGTGCCAGCAGCCAACAGAGGCTTAGCAATCAGCCCCAGCATTTT. The rearrangement links TRBV4-2 to TRBJ1-5; no reliable D call. The CDR3 has 15 amino acids. Trimming took off 2 bases at V and 0 bases at J, with 8 bases between the two ends. In germline, CDR1 is LGHNA, CDR2 YNFKEQ.

This clonotype has a handful of counts. This chain joins TRBV6-2 or TRBV6-3 and TRBJ2-3; D is undetermined. V gave up 0 bases and J gave up 2 bases, with 18 bases separating them. The CDR3 is made up of 18 amino acids. Germline CDR1 reads MNHEY; CDR2 reads SVGEGT. The DNA for the CDR3 is TGTGCCAGCAGTTACTCCACACTCTTCTCTCGTTACACAGATACGCAGTATTTT. Protein product: CASSYSTLFSRYTDTQYF.

There are a few counts of this clonotype. The rearrangement links TRBV7-9 to TRBJ2-2, with TRBD2 matching 7 bases. After removal of 4 bases from V and 4 bases from J, the junction contained 15 bases not matched to a gene. The CDR3 runs to 18 residues. Per germline, CDR1 SEHNR and CDR2 FQNEAQ (reference sequence). The CDR3 DNA follows: TGTGCCAGCAGCTCCCGGGTGTGGCGGGGGACCTCCACCGGGGAGCTGTTTTTT. It specifies CASSSRVWRGTSTGELFF.

The chain combines TRBV4-1 with TRBJ1-6; D is possibly TRBD1 (5 bases). The germline V gene encodes CDR1 MGHRA and CDR2 YSYEKL. Trimming left V 0 bases short and J 9 bases short, with 15 bases between. The CDR3 is 16 residues long. Here the CDR3 DNA reads TGCGCCAGCAGCCAAGACAGGGCCGCGGTTGGTTCACCCCTCCACTTT. Protein: CASSQDRAAVGSPLHF.